This section outlines one T cell receptor (beta chain) sequence together with its context. Assay used: immunoSEQ multiplex PCR; TCRdb lists only in-frame clones, some missing. Of 35,000 to 55,000 clones in the sample, roughly 94% were seen once. The data were obtained in a study of T cells in tuberculosis. CDR3 length: 15 residues. The germline CDR1 and CDR2 sequences are LNHDA and SQIVND (reference sequence). Trimming left V 3 bases short and J 0 bases short, with 9 bases between. Each donor contributed approximately 100,000 T cells on average, unsorted. The sequence was collected from a donor between 10 and 35 years old with latent tuberculosis or without tuberculosis infection. Some clones in this sample may be carry-over from other donors' samples. The specimen sequenced was PBMCs. The chain recombines TRBV19 with TRBJ1-5; no clear D gene. The CDR3 sequence is CASSIGGYSNQPQHF. The CDR3 nucleotides are TGTGCCAGTAGTATCGGAGGATATAGCAATCAGCCCCAGCATTTT.